One and the same sample provided the 10 T cell receptor beta chains below, sequenced in a study of T-cell memory formation after mild COVID-19. TCRdb fed the 5' RACE reads into MiXCR, producing one record per CDR3 protein. This sample has about 150,000 distinct CDR3 sequences, with roughly a quarter found just once. The sequenced material came from PBMCs or a T cell subset sorted from them (not recorded which). The receptors originated from an adult woman who had mild COVID-19 (a few samples of this study predate the infection). Cell type and time point are not known.

The chain combines TRBV9 with TRBJ2-3; 7 bases align to TRBD2. Losses at the gene ends were 0 bases for V and 1 base for J; bases not matched to a gene: 8. CDR1 SGDLS and CDR2 YYNGEE come from the germline V gene. The CDR3 extends over 17 amino acids. This CDR3 is CASSVAQAGLGTDTQYF. In DNA form, the CDR3 reads TGTGCCAGCAGCGTAGCCCAAGCGGGATTGGGCACAGATACGCAGTATTTT. The whole variable domain, filled in from reference TRBV9 and TRBJ2-3, reads DSGVTQTPKHLITATGQRVTLRCSPRSGDLSVYWYQQSLDQGLQFLIQYYNGEERAKGNILERFSAQQFPDLHSELNLSSLELGDSALYFCASSVAQAGLGTDTQYFGPGTRLTVL.

As DNA, the CDR3 is TGTGCCAGCAGCCCCTGGGGACTAGCGGGATGGGGGGAGACCCAGTACTTC. Translating it yields CASSPWGLAGWGETQYF. The chain combines TRBV27 with TRBJ2-5; 13 nucleotides align to TRBD2. The junction had 12 bases not matched to a gene; V was cut back by 6 bases and J by 5 bases. Germline V CDR1 and CDR2: MNHEY, SMNVEV (reference sequence). The CDR3 sequence is 17 residues long.

This chain links TRBV7-9 with TRBJ1-5, with 8 bases that match TRBD1. The V and J ends lost 7 bases and 0 bases, in that order; junction bases with no gene match: 2. Germline-derived CDR1 and CDR2 are SEHNR and FQNEAQ (reference sequence). The CDR3 is made up of 14 amino acids. The CDR3 loop is CASTQGASNQPQHF. The CDR3 region has the DNA TGTGCCAGCACCCAGGGGGCTAGCAATCAGCCCCAGCATTTT.

This clonotype was counted a few times. In DNA form, the CDR3 reads TGTGCCACCAGTGGGACAGGGCCCAACACCGGGGAGCTGTTTTTT. Its protein product is CATSGTGPNTGELFF. This sequence joins TRBV24-1 and TRBJ2-2, with TRBD1 matching over 8 bases. V lost 5 bases and J lost 2; bases outside the gene matches: 3. Germline CDR1 is KGHDR and CDR2 is SFDVKD. This CDR3 spans 15 amino acids.

The V call is TRBV7-6, the J call TRBJ1-1, with D possibly matching TRBD1 (5 bases). V was cut by 8 bases and J by 0 bases, with 10 bases left in between. Germline values: CDR1 SGHVS, CDR2 FNYEAQ. The CDR3 totals 13 residues. CDR3 protein: CASGDRMNTEAFF. In nucleotides, the CDR3 is TGTGCCAGCGGGGACCGAATGAACACTGAAGCTTTCTTT.

V usage is TRBV5-6 and J usage is TRBJ2-7, with 8 bases lining up with TRBD2. The CDR3 runs 14 residues. Germline V CDR1 and CDR2: SGHDT, YYEEEE. V lost 2 bases and J lost 2; bases outside the gene matches: 3. The CDR3 DNA is TGTGCCAGCAGCTTCGGGGGGGAGGCCTACGAGCAGTACTTC. It translates to CASSFGGEAYEQYF.

The chain couples TRBV6-2 or TRBV6-3 to TRBJ2-3; D not resolved. V lost 0 bases to trimming and J lost 11 bases, with 12 bases between them. This CDR3 comprises 13 residues. Germline CDR1 is MNHEY and CDR2 is SVGEGT. CDR3: CASSYSESRMQYF. DNA for the CDR3: TGTGCCAGCAGTTACTCTGAGTCAAGGATGCAGTATTTT.

This clonotype was seen a handful of times. V usage is TRBV7-6 and J usage is TRBJ1-5, with no clear D. Germline CDR1 and CDR2: SGHVS and FNYEAQ. V lost 1 base and J 7 bases, leaving 8 bases between the germline ends. This CDR3 is built from 13 residues. The CDR3 DNA sequence: TGTGCCAGCAGCTTAGGAGTGGGACAGCCCCAGCATTTT. Its translation is CASSLGVGQPQHF.

About this clonotype: At one of its ends the junction is not consistent with the germline gene, which may arise from a read error. The rearrangement uses TRBV5-1 and TRBJ2-4; D gene uncertain. The CDR3 is made up of 18 amino acids. Germline lookup yields CDR1 SGHRS and CDR2 YFSETQ. The CDR3 sequence is CAISLGISTDLAKNIQYF. Here the CDR3 DNA reads TGCGCCATCAGCTTGGGGATCTCCACGGACCTAGCCAAAAACATTCAGTACTTC.

This clonotype occurred a few times. V and J are TRBV7-9 and TRBJ2-1, with a possible D match to TRBD2 (6 bases). Trimming pared 5 bases from V and 13 bases from J, leaving 18 bases between. This CDR3 contains 13 residues. Germline values: CDR1 SEHNR, CDR2 FQNEAQ (reference sequence). CDR3 nucleotides: TGTGCCAGCAGCCCAGTCGAGCCTAGCGCCCAGTTCTTC. This gives the protein CASSPVEPSAQFF.